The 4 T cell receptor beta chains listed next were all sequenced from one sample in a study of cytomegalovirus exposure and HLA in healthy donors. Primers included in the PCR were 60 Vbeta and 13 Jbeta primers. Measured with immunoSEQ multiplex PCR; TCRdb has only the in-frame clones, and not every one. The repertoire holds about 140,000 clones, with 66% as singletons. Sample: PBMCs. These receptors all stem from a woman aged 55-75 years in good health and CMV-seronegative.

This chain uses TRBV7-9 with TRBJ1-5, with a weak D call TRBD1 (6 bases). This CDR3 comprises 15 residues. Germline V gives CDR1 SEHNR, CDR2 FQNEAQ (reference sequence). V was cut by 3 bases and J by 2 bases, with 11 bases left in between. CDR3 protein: CASSLQGGGNQPQHF. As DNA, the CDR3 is TGTGCCAGCAGCTTGCAAGGGGGTGGCAATCAGCCCCAGCATTTT.

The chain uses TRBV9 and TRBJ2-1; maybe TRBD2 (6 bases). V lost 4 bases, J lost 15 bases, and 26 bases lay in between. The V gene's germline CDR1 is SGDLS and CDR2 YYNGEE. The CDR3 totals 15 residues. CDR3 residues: CASSPWAGRETSLFF. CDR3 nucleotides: TGTGCCAGCAGCCCCTGGGCGGGGAGAGAAACTTCTTTGTTCTTC.

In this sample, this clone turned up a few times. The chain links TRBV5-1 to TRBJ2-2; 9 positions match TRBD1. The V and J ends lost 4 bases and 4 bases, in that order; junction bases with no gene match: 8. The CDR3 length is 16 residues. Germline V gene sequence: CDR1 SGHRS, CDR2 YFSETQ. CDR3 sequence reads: CASSPRQGEATGELFF. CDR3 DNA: TGCGCCAGCAGCCCCAGACAGGGGGAGGCCACCGGGGAGCTGTTTTTT.

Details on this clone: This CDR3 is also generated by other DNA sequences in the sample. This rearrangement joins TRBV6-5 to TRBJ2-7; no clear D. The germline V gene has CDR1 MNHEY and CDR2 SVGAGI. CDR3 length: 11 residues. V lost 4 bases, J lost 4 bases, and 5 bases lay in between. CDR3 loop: CASSSLYEQYF. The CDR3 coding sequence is TGTGCCAGCAGTTCTCTTTACGAGCAGTACTTC.